This T cell receptor beta chain is drawn from a study of blood T cell repertoires in COVID-19 (dated by TCRdb to about 2020). About the investigation overall: Collaborator samples came from the United States, Italy and Spain and covered acute and convalescent phases of COVID-19. The material from the prospective study consisted of cDNA or gDNA derived from T cells, B-cell-depleted T cells, or PBMCs. Subjects who had been exposed to COVID-19, were actively infected with it, or had recovered from it provided the deeply sampled blood TCRbeta repertoires that made up the dataset. A freely available public database, intended as a resource for researchers studying the immune response to SARS-CoV-2, is where the repertoires were released. The samples were drawn from the first 160 participants of the ongoing ImmuneRACE study and from about 1,200 subjects provided by 6 global collaborators. Nearly every sample came with metadata listing a de-identified subject ID, COVID-19 status, age in years and sex. Where available, HLA class I and class II types were obtained from metadata supplied by the sample provider rather than from assay-based typing. Broader findings and caveats from the paper: Clinical and demographic metadata were provided uncurated, with the amount varying by source and participant.

As for this clone: There is no known antigen for this receptor. No base quality values were provided; no much bigger clone lies one nucleotide off.

For CDR1 and CDR2, the germline V gene lists SGHAT and FQNNGV. Relative to germline, V is 5 bases shorter and J is 5 bases shorter, with 18 bases between their ends. The CDR3 covers 15 residues, taking in both the cysteine and the phenylalanine. Only CDR3 DNA is held: 45 bases, read in frame from base 1. Whole blood was collected in K2EDTA tubes by collaborating institutions according to the institutions' own protocols. For TCRbeta analysis, collaborators shipped samples as frozen whole blood, isolated PBMCs, or DNA extracted from either of those sample types. TCRbeta CDR3 regions were amplified from genomic DNA by means of the immunoSEQ Assay, a bias-controlled multiplex PCR. On the study's bioinformatics: Within the assay, amplification of reference gene primers was used to estimate how many nucleated cells each sample contained. To quantify the absolute abundance of each unique TCRbeta CDR3 rearrangement, sequence reads were collapsed and filtered. For each sample, productive Simpson clonality was calculated as the square root of Simpson's diversity index over productive rearrangements. TCRdb carries this immuneACCESS record with in-frame sequences only. Its versions omit some clonotypes, under half of them owing to an unresolved V gene in the studies checked, with the rest unexplained. The DNA was the basis for D and trimming; V, J and clone size are from that table. The sample data list approximately 94,000 clones, and around 88% of these were observed just once. Jointly, the top ten make up 7% to 8.5% of the sample.

The TCR sequence derives from a woman in her seventies with acute or convalescent COVID-19. The V and J genes are TRBV11-2 and TRBJ2-5; a tentative D call is TRBD2 (7 bases match). Input material: peripheral blood. CDR3 loop: CASSPGAGVGETQYF. The DNA sequence is given as TGTGCCAGCAGCCCGGGGGCGGGAGTGGGGGAGACCCAGTACTTC.